A selection of T cell receptor beta chains follows, all from one sample in a study of beta chain features in type 1 diabetes. Assay used: immunoSEQ multiplex PCR; TCRdb lists only in-frame clones, some missing. Among more than 130,000 clones listed, about 7% were seen once. The specimen was central memory CD4+ T cells from blood. Receptors originate from a woman aged 25 to 39 in good health. Both conserved end residues are part of each CDR3. D genes are given only for firm matches. A row's size may be missing; if present it is once, few, many or a size class.

>few|TRBJ2-1|TRBD2|TRBV11-2
CASASWASGKPYNEQFF
TGTGCCAGCGCCAGCTGGGCTAGCGGGAAACCCTACAATGAGCAGTTCTTC
>few|TRBJ2-1|-|TRBV2
CASSRVKRGYNEQFF
TGTGCCAGCAGCAGGGTGAAAAGGGGGTACAATGAGCAGTTCTTC
>-|TRBJ2-1|TRBD2|TRBV29-1
CSVEKPGLAGVDEQFF
TGCAGCGTTGAAAAACCGGGACTAGCGGGAGTGGATGAGCAGTTCTTC
>few|TRBJ1-1|TRBD1|TRBV2
CASSVDRAPFF
TGTGCCAGCAGCGTCGACAGGGCTCCTTTCTTT
>few|TRBJ1-2|TRBD1|TRBV6-6
CASSPDRGYTF
TGTGCCAGCAGTCCGGACAGGGGCTACACCTTC
>few|TRBJ2-1|TRBD2|TRBV10-3
CAISKAGAVYNEQFF
TGTGCCATCAGTAAAGCGGGGGCAGTCTACAATGAGCAGTTCTTC
>-|TRBJ1-1|-|TRBV27
CASSLEGNTEAFF
TGTGCCAGCAGTTTAGAGGGAAACACTGAAGCTTTCTTT
>-|TRBJ1-5|TRBD1|TRBV28
CASSFPGQGKVDQPQHF
TGTGCCAGCAGTTTCCCCGGACAGGGGAAAGTGGATCAGCCCCAGCATTTT
>-|TRBJ1-2|-|TRBV7-3
CASSLDQGSYGYTF
TGTGCCAGCAGCTTAGACCAGGGGAGCTATGGCTACACCTTC
>-|TRBJ1-1|-|TRBV7-2
CASSYGIIPGANTEAFF
TGTGCCAGCAGCTATGGCATCATCCCAGGGGCGAACACTGAAGCTTTCTTT
>-|TRBJ2-5|-|TRBV6-1
CASAGTALKTQYF
TGTGCCTCAGCGGGCACAGCCCTAAAGACCCAGTACTTC
>-|TRBJ1-5|-|TRBV30
CAWNQGNNQPQHF
TGTGCCTGGAATCAGGGAAACAATCAGCCCCAGCATTTT
>many|TRBJ1-2|TRBD1|TRBV7-9
CASSIGQGKDGYTF
TGTGCCAGCAGCATCGGACAGGGAAAGGATGGCTACACCTTC
>-|TRBJ2-7|TRBD2|TRBV28
CASSTLAAGGIYEQYF
TGTGCCAGCAGTACCCTGGCAGCGGGAGGGATCTACGAGCAGTACTTC
>few|TRBJ2-4|-|TRBV7-2
CASRLGGGFAKNIQYF
TGTGCCAGCAGGCTAGGGGGGGGGTTTGCCAAAAACATTCAGTACTTC
>-|TRBJ2-7|TRBD1|TRBV9
CASSPRTGLGEQYF
TGTGCCAGCAGCCCGCGGACAGGGTTGGGCGAGCAGTACTTC
>few|TRBJ2-1|TRBD2|TRBV11-2
CASSSALAGGINEQFF
TGTGCCAGCAGCTCCGCTCTAGCGGGAGGGATCAATGAGCAGTTCTTC
>-|TRBJ2-1|TRBD2|TRBV25-1
CASSPGLAGVNEQFF
TGTGCCAGCAGCCCCGGACTAGCGGGAGTCAATGAGCAGTTCTTC
>-|TRBJ2-2|TRBD2|TRBV4-3
CASSQVGGGPTGELFF
TGCGCCAGCAGCCAAGTCGGGGGAGGGCCGACCGGGGAGCTGTTTTTT
>few|TRBJ1-1|TRBD1|TRBV7-2
CASSAGQGASTEAFF
TGTGCCAGCAGCGCCGGACAGGGGGCATCGACTGAAGCTTTCTTT
>few|TRBJ2-6|-|TRBV30
CAWSRGRVGSGANVLTF
TGTGCCTGGAGTAGGGGCAGGGTAGGGTCTGGGGCCAACGTCCTGACTTTC
>few|TRBJ2-3|-|TRBV11-2
CASSLESGGQGASDTQYF
TGTGCCAGCAGCTTAGAATCCGGGGGGCAGGGGGCCTCAGATACGCAGTATTTT
>-|TRBJ2-2|-|TRBV7-9
CASSSRVRTGELFF
TGTGCCAGCAGCTCCCGTGTGAGGACCGGGGAGCTGTTTTTT
>-|TRBJ2-1|-|TRBV7-9
CASSLEHGSTEQFF
TGTGCCAGCAGCTTAGAGCACGGGAGCACTGAGCAGTTCTTC
>-|TRBJ2-7|TRBD2|TRBV7-6
CASSLKGGSYEQYF
TGTGCCAGCAGCCTGAAGGGAGGGTCCTACGAGCAGTACTTC
>few|TRBJ2-5|-|TRBV5-6
CASSLYIQETQYF
TGTGCCAGCAGCTTGTACATCCAAGAGACCCAGTACTTC
>-|TRBJ2-6|-|TRBV4-2
CASSQDRGSGANVLTF
TGTGCCAGCAGCCAAGACAGGGGTTCGGGGGCCAACGTCCTGACTTTC
>many|TRBJ2-7|TRBD2|TRBV15
CATSRGQTSGSYEQYF
TGTGCCACCAGCAGAGGCCAAACTAGCGGATCCTACGAGCAGTACTTC
>few|TRBJ2-1|TRBD2|TRBV19
CASSIGLAGRSYNEQFF
TGTGCCAGTAGTATAGGGCTAGCGGGTAGGTCCTACAATGAGCAGTTCTTC
>few|TRBJ2-5|-|TRBV25-1
CASSELRRGEQYF
TGTGCCAGCAGTGAATTGAGGCGGGGTGAGCAGTACTTC
>few|TRBJ1-4|TRBD1|TRBV7-9
CASSLGQGKLFF
TGTGCCAGCAGCCTGGGACAGGGAAAACTGTTTTTT
>few|TRBJ2-4|-|TRBV5-4
CASSGEAKNIQYF
TGTGCCAGCAGCGGGGAGGCCAAAAACATTCAGTACTTC
>-|TRBJ2-4|TRBD2|TRBV5-4
CASSLAGTIAKNIQYF
TGTGCCAGCAGCTTGGCAGGGACTATAGCCAAAAACATTCAGTACTTC
>-|TRBJ2-3|-|TRBV5-4
CASSFYATSTDTQYF
TGTGCCAGCAGCTTCTATGCTACTAGCACAGATACGCAGTATTTT
>-|TRBJ2-7|-|TRBV15
CATSRDRVVLYEQYF
TGTGCCACCAGCAGAGATCGGGTAGTTTTGTACGAGCAGTACTTC
>many|TRBJ2-7|-|TRBV29-1
CSVKGLTYEQYF
TGCAGCGTCAAGGGGTTAACTTACGAGCAGTACTTC
>-|TRBJ2-3|-|TRBV18
CASLSTDTQYF
TGTGCCAGCTTAAGCACAGATACGCAGTATTTT